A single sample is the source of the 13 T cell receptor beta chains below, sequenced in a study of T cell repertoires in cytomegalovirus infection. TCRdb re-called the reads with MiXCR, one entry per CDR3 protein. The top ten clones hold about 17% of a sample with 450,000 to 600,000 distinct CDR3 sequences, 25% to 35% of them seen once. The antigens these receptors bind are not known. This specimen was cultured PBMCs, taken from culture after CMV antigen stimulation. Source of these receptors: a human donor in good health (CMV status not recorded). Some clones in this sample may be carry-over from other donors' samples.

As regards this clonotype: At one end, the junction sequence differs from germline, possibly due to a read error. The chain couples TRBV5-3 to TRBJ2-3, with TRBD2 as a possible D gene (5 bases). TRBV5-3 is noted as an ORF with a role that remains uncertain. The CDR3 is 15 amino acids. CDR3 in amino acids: CASSLLTWESDTQYF. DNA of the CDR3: TGTGCCAGCAGCTTGCTAACGTGGGAGTCAGATACGCAGTATTTT.

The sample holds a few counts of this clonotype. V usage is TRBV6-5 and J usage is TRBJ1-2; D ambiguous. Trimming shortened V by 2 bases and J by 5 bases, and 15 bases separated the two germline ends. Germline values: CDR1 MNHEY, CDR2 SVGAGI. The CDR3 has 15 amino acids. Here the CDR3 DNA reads TGTGCCAGCAGTTACGGAAAGGGATCCAGTTATGGCTACACCTTC. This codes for CASSYGKGSSYGYTF.

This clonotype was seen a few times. CDR3 sequence: CASSLGVLGDEQFF. The CDR3 DNA is TGTGCCAGCAGCTTAGGGGTCCTAGGCGATGAGCAGTTCTTC. The rearrangement links TRBV7-6 to TRBJ2-1, with unresolved D. Trimming pared 1 base from V and 8 bases from J, leaving 12 bases between. The V gene's germline CDR1 is SGHVS and CDR2 FNYEAQ. This CDR3 comprises 14 residues.

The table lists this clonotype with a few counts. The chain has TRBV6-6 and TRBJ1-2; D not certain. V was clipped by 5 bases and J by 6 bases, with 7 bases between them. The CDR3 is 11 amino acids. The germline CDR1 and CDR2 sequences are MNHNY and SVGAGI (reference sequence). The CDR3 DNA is TGTGCCAGCAGTGTTGGAGATGGCTACACCTTC. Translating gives CASSVGDGYTF.

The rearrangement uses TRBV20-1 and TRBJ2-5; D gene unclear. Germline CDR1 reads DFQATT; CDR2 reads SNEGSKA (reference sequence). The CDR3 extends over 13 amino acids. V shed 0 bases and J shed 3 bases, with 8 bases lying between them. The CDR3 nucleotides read TGCAGTGCTAGAGATCAATCAAAAGAGACCCAGTACTTC. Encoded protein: CSARDQSKETQYF.

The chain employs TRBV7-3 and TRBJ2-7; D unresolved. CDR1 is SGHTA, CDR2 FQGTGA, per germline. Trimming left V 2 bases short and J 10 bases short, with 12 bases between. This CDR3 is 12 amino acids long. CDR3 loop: CASSLDFHSQYV. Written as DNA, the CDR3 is TGTGCCAGCAGCTTAGACTTCCACTCCCAGTACGTC.

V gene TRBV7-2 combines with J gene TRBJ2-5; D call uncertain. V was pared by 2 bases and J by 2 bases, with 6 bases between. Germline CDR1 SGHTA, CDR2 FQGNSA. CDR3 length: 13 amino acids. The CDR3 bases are TGTGCCAGCAGCTTAAACTCACAAGAGACCCAGTACTTC. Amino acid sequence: CASSLNSQETQYF.

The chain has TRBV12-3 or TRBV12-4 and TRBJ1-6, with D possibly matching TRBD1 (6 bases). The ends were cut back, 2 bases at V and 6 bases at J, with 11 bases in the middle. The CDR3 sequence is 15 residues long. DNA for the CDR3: TGTGCCAGCAGTTTAAGAACAGGGCCTAATTCACCCCTCCACTTT. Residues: CASSLRTGPNSPLHF.

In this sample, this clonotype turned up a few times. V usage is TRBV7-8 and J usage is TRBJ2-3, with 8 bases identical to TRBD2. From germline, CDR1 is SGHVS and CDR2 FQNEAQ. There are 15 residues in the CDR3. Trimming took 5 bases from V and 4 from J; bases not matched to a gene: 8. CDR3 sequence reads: CASSAIGLAADTQYF. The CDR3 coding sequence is TGTGCCAGCAGCGCAATAGGACTAGCCGCAGATACGCAGTATTTT.

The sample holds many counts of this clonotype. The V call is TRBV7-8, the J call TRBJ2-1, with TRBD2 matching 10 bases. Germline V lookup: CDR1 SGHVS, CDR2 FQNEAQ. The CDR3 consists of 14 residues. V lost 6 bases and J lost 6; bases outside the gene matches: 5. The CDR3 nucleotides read TGTGCCAGCAGTAAGCGGGAGGGCTCCAATGAGCAGTTCTTC. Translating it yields CASSKREGSNEQFF.

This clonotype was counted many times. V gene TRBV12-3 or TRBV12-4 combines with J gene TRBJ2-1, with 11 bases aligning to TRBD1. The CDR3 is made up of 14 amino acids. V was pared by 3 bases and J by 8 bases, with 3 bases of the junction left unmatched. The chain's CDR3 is CASSFGQGAYEQFF. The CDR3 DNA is TGTGCCAGCAGTTTTGGACAGGGGGCGTATGAGCAGTTCTTC.

The CDR3 DNA sequence: TGTGCCAGCAGCTTAACGCAGGGCCGCGGTGGACTGTTTTTT. Its protein is CASSLTQGRGGLFF. The chain combines TRBV7-2 with TRBJ1-4; tentative D call: TRBD1 (5 bases). CDR1 SGHTA and CDR2 FQGNSA come from the germline V gene. The V end was cut by 2 bases, the J end by 13 bases, with 17 bases between. The CDR3 has 14 residues.

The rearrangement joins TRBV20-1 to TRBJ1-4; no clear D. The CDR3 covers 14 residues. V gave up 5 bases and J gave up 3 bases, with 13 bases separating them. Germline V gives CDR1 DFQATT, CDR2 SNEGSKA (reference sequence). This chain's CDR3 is CSAGKPGANEKLFF. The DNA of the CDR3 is TGCAGTGCTGGGAAACCTGGGGCTAATGAAAAACTGTTTTTT.